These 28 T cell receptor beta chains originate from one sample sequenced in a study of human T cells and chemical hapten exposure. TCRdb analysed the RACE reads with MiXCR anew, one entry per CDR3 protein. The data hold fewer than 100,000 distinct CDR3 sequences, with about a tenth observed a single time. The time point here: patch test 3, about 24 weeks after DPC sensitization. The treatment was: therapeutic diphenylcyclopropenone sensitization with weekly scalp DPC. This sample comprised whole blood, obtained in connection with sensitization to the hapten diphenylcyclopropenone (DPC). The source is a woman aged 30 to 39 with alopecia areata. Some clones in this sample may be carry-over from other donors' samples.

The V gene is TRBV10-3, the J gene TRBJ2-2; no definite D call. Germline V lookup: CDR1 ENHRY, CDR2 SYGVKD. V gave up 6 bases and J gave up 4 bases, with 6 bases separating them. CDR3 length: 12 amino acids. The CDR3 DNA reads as TGTGCCATCAGGGGGTCCACCGGGGAGCTGTTTTTT. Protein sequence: CAIRGSTGELFF.

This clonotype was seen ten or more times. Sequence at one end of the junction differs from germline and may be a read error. The CDR3 here is CASSEGTAYNSPLHF. The CDR3 DNA reads TGTGCCAGCAGTGAGGGGACGGCCTACAATTCACCCCTCCACTTT. The rearrangement joins TRBV6-1 to TRBJ1-6, with a possible D match to TRBD1 (5 bases). CDR1 and CDR2 (germline): MNHNS, SASEGT. The CDR3 runs 15 residues.

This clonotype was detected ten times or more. The CDR3 sequence: CASSQKLAGEHNEQFF. CDR3 coding DNA: TGCGCCAGCAGCCAGAAACTAGCGGGGGAGCACAATGAGCAGTTCTTC. The chain is built from TRBV4-1 and TRBJ2-1, with 11 positions matching TRBD2. Germline assignment: CDR1 MGHRA and CDR2 YSYEKL. The CDR3 has 16 residues. V was pared by 3 bases and J by 5 bases, with 6 bases of the junction left unmatched.

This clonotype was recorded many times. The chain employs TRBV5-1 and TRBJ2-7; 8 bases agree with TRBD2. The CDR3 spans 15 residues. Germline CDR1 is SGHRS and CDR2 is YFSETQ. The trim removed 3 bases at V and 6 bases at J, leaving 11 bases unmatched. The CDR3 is CASSSAGGALGEQYV. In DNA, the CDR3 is TGCGCCAGCAGCTCTGCGGGGGGCGCGTTAGGCGAGCAGTACGTC.

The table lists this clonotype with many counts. This CDR3 is CASSVAEGGETQYF. The CDR3 DNA follows: TGTGCCAGCAGCGTAGCAGAAGGGGGGGAGACCCAGTACTTC. V is TRBV9 and J is TRBJ2-5; D possibly uses TRBD1 or TRBD2 (6 bases each). There are 14 residues in the CDR3. Deletions cut 0 bases from V and 5 bases from J, with 11 bases between. Germline CDR1 and CDR2: SGDLS and YYNGEE.

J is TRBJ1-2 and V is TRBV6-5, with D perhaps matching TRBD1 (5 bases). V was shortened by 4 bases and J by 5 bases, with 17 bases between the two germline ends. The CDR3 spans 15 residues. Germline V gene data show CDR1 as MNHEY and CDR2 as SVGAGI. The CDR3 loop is CASSSFSTAGYGYTF. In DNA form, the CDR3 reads TGTGCCAGCAGTTCCTTCTCGACAGCGGGGTATGGCTACACCTTC.

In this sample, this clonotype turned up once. In DNA form, the CDR3 reads TGTGCCAGCAGTAATGGCGGGTCCTACGAGCAGTACTTC. This translates into CASSNGGSYEQYF. The rearrangement uses TRBV28 and TRBJ2-7; D perhaps matches TRBD2 (5 bases). With 5 bases removed from V and 1 base from J, the gap between germline ends came to 9 bases. The CDR3 consists of 13 residues. Germline-derived CDR1 and CDR2 are MDHEN and SYDVKM.

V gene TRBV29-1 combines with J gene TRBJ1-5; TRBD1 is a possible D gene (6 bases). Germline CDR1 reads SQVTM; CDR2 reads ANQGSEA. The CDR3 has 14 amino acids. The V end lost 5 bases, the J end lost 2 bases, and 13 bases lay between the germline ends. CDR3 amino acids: CSVSDSHGNQPQHF. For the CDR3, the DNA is TGCAGCGTTTCGGACAGCCATGGCAATCAGCCCCAGCATTTT.

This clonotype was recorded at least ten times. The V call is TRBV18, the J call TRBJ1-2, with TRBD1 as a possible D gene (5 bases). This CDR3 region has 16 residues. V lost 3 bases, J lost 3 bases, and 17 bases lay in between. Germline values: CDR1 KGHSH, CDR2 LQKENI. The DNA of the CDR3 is TGTGCCAGCTCACCCATTCCGGTCCGAGGGGACTATGGCTACACCTTC. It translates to CASSPIPVRGDYGYTF.

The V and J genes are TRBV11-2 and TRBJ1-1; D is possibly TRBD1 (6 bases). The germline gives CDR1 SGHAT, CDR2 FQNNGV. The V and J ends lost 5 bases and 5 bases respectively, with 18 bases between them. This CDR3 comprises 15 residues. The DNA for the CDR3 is TGTGCCAGCAGCGGAACGTGGGGGCGCCGGACTGAAGCTTTCTTT. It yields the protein CASSGTWGRRTEAFF.

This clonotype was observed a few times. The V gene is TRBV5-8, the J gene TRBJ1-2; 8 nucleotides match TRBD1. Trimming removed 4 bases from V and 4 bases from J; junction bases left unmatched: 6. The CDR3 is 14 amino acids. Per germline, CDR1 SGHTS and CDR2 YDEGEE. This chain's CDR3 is CASSITTGVYGYTF. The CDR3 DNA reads TGTGCCAGCAGCATTACGACAGGGGTCTATGGCTACACCTTC.

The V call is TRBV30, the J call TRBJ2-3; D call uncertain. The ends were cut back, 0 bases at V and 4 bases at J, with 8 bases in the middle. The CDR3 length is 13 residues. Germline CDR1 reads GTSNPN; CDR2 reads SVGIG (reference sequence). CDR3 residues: CAWSVLGSDTQYF. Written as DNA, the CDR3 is TGTGCCTGGAGTGTACTTGGTTCAGATACGCAGTATTTT.

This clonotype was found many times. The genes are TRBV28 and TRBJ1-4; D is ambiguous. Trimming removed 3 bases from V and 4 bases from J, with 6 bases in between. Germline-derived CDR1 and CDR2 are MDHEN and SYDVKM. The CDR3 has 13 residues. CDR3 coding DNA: TGTGCCAGCAGTTTGGGAGTTAATGAAAAACTGTTTTTT. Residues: CASSLGVNEKLFF.

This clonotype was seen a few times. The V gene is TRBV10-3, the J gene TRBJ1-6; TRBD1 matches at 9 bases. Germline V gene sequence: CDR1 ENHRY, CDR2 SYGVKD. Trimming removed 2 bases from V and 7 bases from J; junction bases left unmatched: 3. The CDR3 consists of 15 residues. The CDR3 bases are TGTGCCATCAGTGAGGAGGACAGGGGAAATTCACCCCTCCACTTT. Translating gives CAISEEDRGNSPLHF.

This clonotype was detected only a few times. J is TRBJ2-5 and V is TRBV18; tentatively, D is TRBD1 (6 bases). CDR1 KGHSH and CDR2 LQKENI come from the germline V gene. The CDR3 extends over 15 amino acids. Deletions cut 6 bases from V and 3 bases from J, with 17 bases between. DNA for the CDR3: TGTGCCAGCTCGCTAGGACAGAGCCGAAAAGAGACCCAGTACTTC. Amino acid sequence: CASSLGQSRKETQYF.

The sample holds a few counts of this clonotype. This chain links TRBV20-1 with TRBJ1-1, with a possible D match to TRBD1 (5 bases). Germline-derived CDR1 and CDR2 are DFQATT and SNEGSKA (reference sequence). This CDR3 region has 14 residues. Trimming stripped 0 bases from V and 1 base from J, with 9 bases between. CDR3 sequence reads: CSARDPGGNTEAFF. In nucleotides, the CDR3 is TGCAGTGCTAGAGATCCGGGGGGGAACACTGAAGCTTTCTTT.

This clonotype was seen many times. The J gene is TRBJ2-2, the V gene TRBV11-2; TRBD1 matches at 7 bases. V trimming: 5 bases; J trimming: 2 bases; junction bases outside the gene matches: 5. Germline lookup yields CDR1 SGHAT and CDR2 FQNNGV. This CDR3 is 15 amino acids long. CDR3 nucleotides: TGTGCCAGCAGCCGAGGGACAGTCAACACCGGGGAGCTGTTTTTT. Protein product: CASSRGTVNTGELFF.

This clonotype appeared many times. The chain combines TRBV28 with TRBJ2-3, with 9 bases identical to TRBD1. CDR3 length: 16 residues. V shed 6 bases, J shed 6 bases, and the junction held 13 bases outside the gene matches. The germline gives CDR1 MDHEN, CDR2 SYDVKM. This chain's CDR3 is CASSQDRGLPSDTQYF. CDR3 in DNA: TGTGCCAGCAGCCAGGACAGGGGCCTGCCCTCTGATACGCAGTATTTT.

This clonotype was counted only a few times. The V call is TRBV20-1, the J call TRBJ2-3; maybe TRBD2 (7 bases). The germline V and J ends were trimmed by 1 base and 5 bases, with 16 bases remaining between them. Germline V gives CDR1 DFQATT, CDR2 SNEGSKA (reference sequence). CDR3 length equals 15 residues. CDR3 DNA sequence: TGCAGTGCTAGAGGGATAGTGCGGGGGCTAGATACGCAGTATTTT. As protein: CSARGIVRGLDTQYF.

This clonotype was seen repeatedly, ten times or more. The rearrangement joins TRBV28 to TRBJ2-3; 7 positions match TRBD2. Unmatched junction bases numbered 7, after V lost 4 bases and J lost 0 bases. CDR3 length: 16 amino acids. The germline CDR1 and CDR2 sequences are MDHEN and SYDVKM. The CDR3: CASSSSSGLSTDTQYF. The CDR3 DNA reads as TGTGCCAGCAGTTCCTCTAGCGGACTAAGCACAGATACGCAGTATTTT.

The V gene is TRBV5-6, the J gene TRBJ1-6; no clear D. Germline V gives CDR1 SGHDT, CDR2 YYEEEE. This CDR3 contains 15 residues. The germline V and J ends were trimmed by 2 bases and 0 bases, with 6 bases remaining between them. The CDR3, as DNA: TGTGCCAGCAGCTTAGGCAACTCCTATAATTCACCCCTCCACTTT. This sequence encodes CASSLGNSYNSPLHF.

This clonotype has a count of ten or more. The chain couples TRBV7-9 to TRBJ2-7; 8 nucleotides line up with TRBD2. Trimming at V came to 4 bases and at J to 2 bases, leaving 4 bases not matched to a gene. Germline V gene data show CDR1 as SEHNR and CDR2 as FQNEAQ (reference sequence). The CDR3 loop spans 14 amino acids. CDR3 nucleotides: TGTGCCAGCAGCTCGGGACTAGTCACCTACGAGCAGTACTTC. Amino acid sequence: CASSSGLVTYEQYF.

CDR3 coding DNA: TGTGCCAGCAGCGTTGGGACAGGGATAAGCTCCTACGAGCAGTACTTC. Translating it yields CASSVGTGISSYEQYF. The rearrangement links TRBV9 to TRBJ2-7, with 9 bases aligning to TRBD1. The germline gives CDR1 SGDLS, CDR2 YYNGEE. The ends lost 2 bases at V and 0 bases at J; junction bases unmatched: 6. The CDR3 length is 16 residues.

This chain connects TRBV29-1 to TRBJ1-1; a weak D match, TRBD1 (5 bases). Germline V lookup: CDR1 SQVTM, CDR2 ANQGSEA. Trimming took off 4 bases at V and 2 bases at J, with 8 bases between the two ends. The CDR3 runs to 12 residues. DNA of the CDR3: TGCAGCGTTGGGCAGGGAAACACTGAAGCTTTCTTT. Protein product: CSVGQGNTEAFF.

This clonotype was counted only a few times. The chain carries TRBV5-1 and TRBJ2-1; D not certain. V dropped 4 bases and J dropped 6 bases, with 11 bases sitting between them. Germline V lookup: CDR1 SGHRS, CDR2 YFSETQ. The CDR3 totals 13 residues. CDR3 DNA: TGCGCCAGCAGCGAGGACGGAATCAATGAGCAGTTCTTC. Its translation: CASSEDGINEQFF.

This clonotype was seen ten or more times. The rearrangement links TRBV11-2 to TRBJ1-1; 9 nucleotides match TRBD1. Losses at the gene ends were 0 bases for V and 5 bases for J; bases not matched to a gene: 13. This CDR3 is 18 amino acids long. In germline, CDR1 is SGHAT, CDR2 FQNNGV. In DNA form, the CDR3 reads TGTGCCAGCAGCTTAGATCCGTTCTTGACAGGGGGAGGAACTGAAGCTTTCTTT. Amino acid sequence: CASSLDPFLTGGGTEAFF.

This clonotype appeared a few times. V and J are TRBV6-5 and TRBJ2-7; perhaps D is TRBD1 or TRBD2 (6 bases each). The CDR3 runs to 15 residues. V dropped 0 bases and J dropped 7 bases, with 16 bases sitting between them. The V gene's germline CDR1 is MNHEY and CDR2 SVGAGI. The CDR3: CASSYSYGGLGEQYF. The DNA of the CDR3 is TGTGCCAGCAGTTACTCTTACGGGGGCTTGGGAGAGCAGTACTTC.

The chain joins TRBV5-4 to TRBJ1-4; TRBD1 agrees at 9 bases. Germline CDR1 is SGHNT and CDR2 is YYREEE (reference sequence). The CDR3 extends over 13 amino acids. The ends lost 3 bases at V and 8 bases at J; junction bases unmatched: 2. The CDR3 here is CASSSDRGEKLFF. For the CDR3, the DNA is TGTGCCAGCAGCTCGGACAGGGGAGAAAAACTGTTTTTT.